The 2 T cell receptor beta chains below were found in one sample sequenced in a study of cytomegalovirus exposure and HLA in healthy donors. Primers for the PCR totalled 60 Vbeta and 13 Jbeta. Some clones are missing from TCRdb's copy, which holds only in-frame ones; the method was immunoSEQ multiplex PCR. This table holds 79,000 or so clones, over 65% found once. The sequenced material came from PBMCs. Receptors were obtained from a woman between 40 and 50 years old in good health and CMV-seropositive.

This clone has more than one count but fewer than ten. The chain recombines TRBV4-3 with TRBJ2-7; 8 bases align to TRBD1. Germline values: CDR1 LGHNA, CDR2 YSLEER. This CDR3 comprises 14 residues. J lost 7 bases, V lost 4 bases, and 9 bases had no gene match. This chain's CDR3 is CASSLEDRVGEQYF. The CDR3 DNA sequence: TGCGCCAGCAGCCTTGAGGACAGGGTCGGTGAGCAGTACTTC.

The genes are TRBV5-1 and TRBJ2-7, with TRBD2 matching 8 bases. Germline V gene sequence: CDR1 SGHRS, CDR2 YFSETQ. Germline trimming cut 4 bases from V and 3 bases from J; bases unmatched to any gene: 3. This CDR3 is 13 amino acids long. The CDR3 DNA follows: TGCGCCAGCAGCCCGGGACTAGGCTACGAGCAGTACTTC. Translating it yields CASSPGLGYEQYF. The full variable domain, its missing parts supplied by reference TRBV5-1 and TRBJ2-7, is KAGVTQTPRYLIKTRGQQVTLSCSPISGHRSVSWYQQTPGQGLQFLFEYFSETQRNKGNFPGRFSGRQFSNSRSEMNVSTLELGDSALYLCASSPGLGYEQYFGPGTRLTVT.